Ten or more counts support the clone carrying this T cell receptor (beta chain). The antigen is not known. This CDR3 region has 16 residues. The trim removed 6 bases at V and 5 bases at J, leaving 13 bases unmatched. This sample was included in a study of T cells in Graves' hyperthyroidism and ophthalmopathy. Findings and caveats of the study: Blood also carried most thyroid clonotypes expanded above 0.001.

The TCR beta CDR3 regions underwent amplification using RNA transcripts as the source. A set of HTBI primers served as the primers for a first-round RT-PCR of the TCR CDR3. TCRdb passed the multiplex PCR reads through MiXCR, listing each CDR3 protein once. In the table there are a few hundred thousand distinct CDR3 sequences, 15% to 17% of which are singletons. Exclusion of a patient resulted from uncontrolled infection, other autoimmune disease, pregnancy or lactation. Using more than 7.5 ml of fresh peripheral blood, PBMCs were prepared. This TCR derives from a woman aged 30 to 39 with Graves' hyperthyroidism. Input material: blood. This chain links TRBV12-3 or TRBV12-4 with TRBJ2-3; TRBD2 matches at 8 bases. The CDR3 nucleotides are TGTGCCAGCAGACTAAGCGGGGGATCACTTGGAGATACGCAGTATTTT. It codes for CASRLSGGSLGDTQYF.